This T cell receptor beta chain derives from a study of CD4 T cells in relation to SARS-CoV-2 and coronaviruses. Germline V gene sequence: CDR1 LGHDT, CDR2 YNNKEL (reference sequence). The CDR3 runs to 15 residues. V shed 0 bases and J 5 bases; nucleotides not matched to a gene: 5. Sequencing was performed with immunoSEQ multiplex PCR; in TCRdb, only in-frame clones are kept and a portion is missing. Of 30,000 to 45,000 clones in the sample, roughly 90% are singletons; the top ten hold roughly a tenth. The genes are TRBV3-1 (or the pseudogene TRBV3-2) and TRBJ2-7, with 9 positions matching TRBD2. The sequenced sample was memory CD4+ T cells from PBMCs. The clonotype comes from an adult with COVID-19. The DNA for the CDR3 is TGTGCCAGCAGCCAAGAACTAGCGGGTTTCCACGAGCAGTACTTC. Its protein is CASSQELAGFHEQYF.